These 26 T cell receptor beta chains came from one sample sequenced in a study of blood T cell repertoires in COVID-19 (dated by TCRdb to 2019 to 2021). The method was the immunoSEQ multiplex PCR assay. In TCRdb, the immuneACCESS table is reduced to in-frame sequences with V and J assigned. These tables do not hold every clone; where another copy was compared, an unresolved V gene accounts for under half, and the others remain unexplained. The sample data list about 52,000 clones, and around 81% of these were observed just once. Just under 7% of the sample lies in the top ten. Sequences were obtained from peripheral blood. Source of these receptors: a man aged 65-85 years with active COVID-19.

In this sample, this clone turned up once. CDR3 nucleotides: TGCGCCAGCAGCCGGGACAACTCTGGAAACACCATATATTTT. Amino acids: CASSRDNSGNTIYF. V and J are TRBV5-1 and TRBJ1-3; D might be TRBD1 (6 bases). The CDR3 consists of 14 residues. Trimming removed 4 bases from V and 0 bases from J, with 8 bases in between. Germline assignment: CDR1 SGHRS and CDR2 YFSETQ.

In its sample, this clone was seen a few times. This chain connects TRBV9 to TRBJ1-4, with D unresolved. Germline CDR1 SGDLS, CDR2 YYNGEE. Trimming removed 6 bases from V and 5 bases from J, with 11 bases in between. CDR3 length equals 13 residues. The CDR3 sequence is CASNRGSNEKLFF. The CDR3 region has the DNA TGTGCCAGCAACCGGGGATCAAATGAAAAACTGTTTTTT. The variable domain in full, with the rest retrieved from reference TRBV9 and TRBJ1-4, is DSGVTQTPKHLITATGQRVTLRCSPRSGDLSVYWYQQSLDQGLQFLIQYYNGEERAKGNILERFSAQQFPDLHSELNLSSLELGDSALYFCASNRGSNEKLFFGSGTQLSVL.

The chain couples TRBV4-3 to TRBJ2-3; tentative D call: TRBD1 (5 bases). The CDR3 has 15 residues. Trimming shortened V by 0 bases and J by 4 bases, and 11 bases separated the two germline ends. Germline CDR1 is LGHNA and CDR2 is YSLEER. This CDR3 reads CASSQDPRAADTQYF. Written as DNA, the CDR3 is TGCGCCAGCAGCCAAGACCCCAGGGCAGCAGATACGCAGTATTTT.

This clone was picked up a small number of times. The chain employs TRBV28 and TRBJ2-7, with D possibly being TRBD1 (5 bases). The CDR3 covers 15 residues. Trimming took off 3 bases at V and 1 base at J, with 13 bases between the two ends. CDR1 is MDHEN and CDR2 is SYDVKM in the germline V gene. The CDR3 sequence: CASSFHGQNSYEQYF. The CDR3 nucleotides are TGTGCCAGCAGTTTTCACGGACAAAATTCCTACGAGCAGTACTTC.

V usage is TRBV6-6 and J usage is TRBJ1-5, with a possible D match to TRBD1 (5 bases). V dropped 7 bases and J dropped 2 bases, with 18 bases sitting between them. CDR1 MNHNY and CDR2 SVGAGI come from the germline V gene (reference sequence). The CDR3 is 16 residues long. Here the CDR3 reads CASTALGQIGNQPQHF. The CDR3 nucleotides read TGTGCCAGCACGGCCTTGGGGCAAATAGGCAATCAGCCCCAGCATTTT.

The chain couples TRBV19 to TRBJ1-3; possibly TRBD1 for D (6 bases). The ends were cut back, 3 bases at V and 4 bases at J, with 16 bases in the middle. The CDR3 has 16 amino acids. Per the germline V gene, CDR1 is LNHDA and CDR2 is SQIVND (reference sequence). The CDR3 loop reads CASSIQGMGPGNTIYF. CDR3 nucleotides: TGTGCCAGTAGTATTCAGGGGATGGGTCCGGGAAACACCATATATTTT.

This clone was picked up one time. The gene calls are TRBV7-2 and TRBJ1-2; D is possibly TRBD1 (6 bases). CDR3 length: 16 amino acids. Germline V CDR1 and CDR2: SGHTA, FQGNSA. V lost 0 bases to trimming and J lost 4 bases, with 15 bases between them. The CDR3 sequence: CASSLAGVGRGYGYTF. The CDR3 coding sequence is TGTGCCAGCAGCTTAGCGGGGGTAGGCAGGGGCTATGGCTACACCTTC.

This chain uses TRBV6-1 with TRBJ2-3; 7 bases map to TRBD1. Per the germline V gene, CDR1 is MNHNS and CDR2 is SASEGT. Trimming removed 3 bases from V and 2 bases from J; junction bases left unmatched: 5. This CDR3 is built from 15 residues. CDR3 nucleotide sequence: TGTGCCAGCAGTGACCGGGACAGTATCACAGATACGCAGTATTTT. It encodes CASSDRDSITDTQYF.

The chain employs TRBV9 and TRBJ1-4, with 9 bases identical to TRBD1. CDR3 size: 13 residues. Germline-derived CDR1 and CDR2 are SGDLS and YYNGEE. V dropped 3 bases and J dropped 11; count of bases not matched to a gene: 5. The CDR3 DNA sequence: TGTGCCAGCAGCGGAGGGGACAGGGAGAAACTGTTTTTT. Encoded protein: CASSGGDREKLFF. Full variable domain (outside the CDR3, taken from reference TRBV9 and TRBJ1-4): DSGVTQTPKHLITATGQRVTLRCSPRSGDLSVYWYQQSLDQGLQFLIQYYNGEERAKGNILERFSAQQFPDLHSELNLSSLELGDSALYFCASSGGDREKLFFGSGTQLSVL.

This rearrangement joins TRBV7-9 to TRBJ2-2, with 10 bases lining up with TRBD1. This CDR3 comprises 15 residues. Germline V gene sequence: CDR1 SEHNR, CDR2 FQNEAQ (reference sequence). After removal of 5 bases from V and 7 bases from J, the junction contained 7 bases not matched to a gene. The CDR3 region has the DNA TGTGCCAGCAGCGGCTGGACAGGGGGGGTCGGGGAGCTGTTTTTT. Translating gives CASSGWTGGVGELFF. Full variable domain (remainder filled in from reference TRBV7-9 and TRBJ2-2): DTGVSQNPRHKITKRGQNVTFRCDPISEHNRLYWYRQTLGQGPEFLTYFQNEAQLEKSRLLSDRFSAERPKGSFSTLEIQRTEQGDSAMYLCASSGWTGGVGELFFGEGSRLTVL.

The chain carries TRBV9 and TRBJ2-2; 9 bases map to TRBD1. CDR3 length: 18 residues. Germline trimming cut 3 bases from V and 3 bases from J; bases unmatched to any gene: 12. Germline V gene lookup returns CDR1 SGDLS and CDR2 YYNGEE. CDR3 residues: CASSAQIGQGMYTGELFF. As DNA, the CDR3 is TGTGCCAGCAGCGCCCAAATTGGACAGGGGATGTACACCGGGGAGCTGTTTTTT.

The rearrangement links TRBV27 to TRBJ1-1, with a possible D match to TRBD1 (6 bases). In germline, CDR1 is MNHEY, CDR2 SMNVEV (reference sequence). This CDR3 contains 13 residues. Trimming pared 7 bases from V and 4 bases from J, leaving 13 bases between. This CDR3 is CASNNRVFTEAFF. DNA for the CDR3: TGTGCCAGCAATAACAGGGTCTTCACTGAAGCTTTCTTT.

This clone has only one observation. The J gene is TRBJ2-7, the V gene TRBV3-1 (or the pseudogene TRBV3-2); 7 positions agree with TRBD1. There are 14 residues in the CDR3. CDR1 is LGHDT, CDR2 YNNKEL, per germline (reference sequence). The trim removed 1 base at V and 3 bases at J, leaving 3 bases unmatched. The CDR3 DNA reads TGTGCCAGCAGCCAAGCGACAGGGATCTACGAGCAGTACTTC. Its translation is CASSQATGIYEQYF.

This chain joins TRBV30 and TRBJ2-7; no clear D gene. This CDR3 is 17 amino acids long. V was trimmed by 3 bases and J by 2 bases, leaving 23 bases between them. CDR1 is GTSNPN, CDR2 SVGIG, per germline (reference sequence). The CDR3 region is CAWSHPGVPRKAYEQYF. CDR3 nucleotide sequence: TGTGCCTGGAGCCACCCGGGTGTCCCGAGAAAGGCCTACGAGCAGTACTTC.

The V gene is TRBV7-2, the J gene TRBJ2-2, with 7 bases that match TRBD2. CDR1 is SGHTA and CDR2 is FQGNSA in the germline V gene. The CDR3 contains 15 residues. Losses at the gene ends were 7 bases for V and 4 bases for J; bases not matched to a gene: 9. CDR3 DNA: TGTGCCAGCAACCCACAGCGGGGTGGCACCGGGGAGCTGTTTTTT. Protein: CASNPQRGGTGELFF.

This chain uses TRBV5-4 with TRBJ2-1; 9 bases fit TRBD2. Germline lookup yields CDR1 SGHNT and CDR2 YYREEE (reference sequence). V was pared by 7 bases and J by 7 bases, with 15 bases of the junction left unmatched. CDR3 size: 16 residues. The CDR3 sequence is CASLASGDVRTNEQFF. For the CDR3, the DNA is TGTGCCAGCTTGGCTAGCGGGGACGTAAGGACGAATGAGCAGTTCTTC. The full variable domain, rest sourced from reference TRBV5-4 and TRBJ2-1, is ETGVTQSPTHLIKTRGQQVTLRCSSQSGHNTVSWYQQALGQGPQFIFQYYREEENGRGNFPPRFSGLQFPNYSSELNVNALELDDSALYLCASLASGDVRTNEQFFGPGTRLTVL.

The chain is built from TRBV10-3 and TRBJ1-2; D may be TRBD1 (6 bases). In germline, CDR1 is ENHRY, CDR2 SYGVKD. The V end lost 4 bases, the J end lost 8 bases, and 11 bases lay between the germline ends. CDR3 length: 12 residues. The CDR3 nucleotides are TGTGCCATCAGTGGCCCTACAGGGGGCTACACCTTC. It codes for CAISGPTGGYTF.

This rearrangement joins TRBV15 to TRBJ2-7, with D tentatively TRBD1 (6 bases). The CDR3 length is 14 residues. Germline assignment: CDR1 LNHNV and CDR2 YYDKDF (reference sequence). V dropped 1 base and J dropped 2 bases, with 9 bases sitting between them. The CDR3, as DNA: TGTGCCACCAGCAGAGGGACAGCGGCCTACGAGCAGTACTTC. It codes for CATSRGTAAYEQYF. Using reference TRBV15 and TRBJ2-7 for the parts outside the CDR3, the full variable domain is DAMVIQNPRYQVTQFGKPVTLSCSQTLNHNVMYWYQQKSSQAPKLLFHYYDKDFNNEADTPDNFQSRRPNTSFCFLDIRSPGLGDTAMYLCATSRGTAAYEQYFGPGTRLTVT.

This clone was counted a few times. The chain couples TRBV10-2 to TRBJ2-1; 8 bases line up with TRBD2. CDR3 length equals 17 residues. Trimming removed 6 bases from V and 5 bases from J; junction bases left unmatched: 15. The germline V gene has CDR1 WSHSY and CDR2 SAAADI. CDR3 DNA: TGCGCCAGCAGGGGAACGTGGGGTAGCGGGGACGACAATGAGCAGTTCTTC. Residues: CASRGTWGSGDDNEQFF.

The chain couples TRBV13 to TRBJ2-3, with TRBD2 identical over 10 bases. The V gene's germline CDR1 is PRHDT and CDR2 FYEKMQ (reference sequence). The CDR3 length is 15 residues. J gave up 3 bases and V 4 bases, and 4 bases lay outside the gene matches. The DNA of the CDR3 is TGTGCCAGCAGCTCGGCTAGCGGGGGTACAGATACGCAGTATTTT. As protein: CASSSASGGTDTQYF. Variable domain in full (rest from reference TRBV13 and TRBJ2-3): AAGVIQSPRHLIKEKRETATLKCYPIPRHDTVYWYQQGPGQDPQFLISFYEKMQSDKGSIPDRFSAQQFSDYHSELNMSSLELGDSALYFCASSSASGGTDTQYFGPGTRLTVL.

The CDR3 spells CASSAGGRPSETQYF. CDR3 DNA sequence: TGTGCCAGCTCTGCGGGGGGGCGCCCATCAGAGACCCAGTACTTC. The chain couples TRBV4-2 to TRBJ2-5; 9 nucleotides line up with TRBD2. The germline gives CDR1 LGHNA, CDR2 YNFKEQ. The CDR3 is made up of 15 amino acids. J gave up 4 bases and V 8 bases, and 11 bases lay outside the gene matches.

In the case of this clone: The same CDR3 also results from other DNA sequences found in this sample. The V call is TRBV11-2, the J call TRBJ1-1, with 7 bases fitting TRBD1. V shed 1 base and J 4 bases; nucleotides not matched to a gene: 3. Germline V gives CDR1 SGHAT, CDR2 FQNNGV. This CDR3 is 14 amino acids long. DNA of the CDR3: TGTGCCAGCAGCTTAGGACAGGGAAGCACTGAAGCTTTCTTT. Translating it yields CASSLGQGSTEAFF.

V is TRBV9 and J is TRBJ2-1, with a tentative D call TRBD2 (7 bases). Germline CDR1 reads SGDLS; CDR2 reads YYNGEE. The CDR3 is made up of 16 amino acids. The V end was cut by 3 bases, the J end by 2 bases, with 15 bases between. CDR3 loop: CASSAPPGGAYNEQFF. The CDR3 nucleotides read TGTGCCAGCAGCGCTCCCCCGGGGGGCGCCTACAATGAGCAGTTCTTC.

This clone was seen only once. The chain has TRBV5-6 and TRBJ1-1, with 8 bases fitting TRBD1. This CDR3 region has 16 residues. From germline, CDR1 is SGHDT and CDR2 YYEEEE. V shed 3 bases, J shed 5 bases, and the junction held 12 bases outside the gene matches. The CDR3 reads CASSSITTGVQTEAFF. CDR3 nucleotides: TGTGCCAGCAGCTCTATAACGACAGGGGTTCAAACTGAAGCTTTCTTT. Using reference TRBV5-6 and TRBJ1-1 for the parts outside the CDR3, the full variable domain is DAGVTQSPTHLIKTRGQQVTLRCSPKSGHDTVSWYQQALGQGPQFIFQYYEEEERQRGNFPDRFSGHQFPNYSSELNVNALLLGDSALYLCASSSITTGVQTEAFFGQGTRLTVV.

J is TRBJ1-6 and V is TRBV9; no firm D call. V gave up 0 bases and J gave up 5 bases, with 6 bases separating them. Germline V gene lookup returns CDR1 SGDLS and CDR2 YYNGEE. The CDR3 length is 14 residues. CDR3 sequence (DNA): TGTGCCAGCAGCGTAGGGGGAGATAATTCACCCCTCCACTTT. As protein: CASSVGGDNSPLHF.

The chain combines TRBV3-1 (or the pseudogene TRBV3-2) with TRBJ2-2; D perhaps matches TRBD2 (6 bases). CDR1 and CDR2 from the germline V gene are LGHDT and YNNKEL (reference sequence). Trimming pared 5 bases from V and 9 bases from J, leaving 13 bases between. CDR3 length equals 13 residues. CDR3 coding DNA: TGTGCCAGCAGCTCAAGTGGGAGGCGGGAGCTGTTTTTT. This codes for CASSSSGRRELFF.